This T cell receptor (beta chain) was recorded in a study of blood T cell repertoires in COVID-19. Study at large: Specimens from acute and convalescent COVID-19 originated in the United States, Italy and Spain. PBMCs, B-cell-depleted T cells, or T cells were the source of the cDNA or gDNA that made up the material.

In the authors' methods: It was from reference gene primer amplification that nucleated cell counts were estimated. Libraries were prepared by immunoSEQ multiplex PCR; TCRdb keeps only in-frame clonotypes and omits some of them. The V and J calls and the clone size are those of that table, but D and trimming were determined from the DNA. The sample lists approximately 430,000 clones, 80% to 90% occurring once. The germline gives CDR1 MNHEY, CDR2 SVGAGI. The CDR3 is 13 amino acids. V gave up 7 bases and J gave up 8 bases, with 12 bases separating them. Input material: peripheral blood. The receptor's source is a woman aged 30 to 39 with active or convalescent COVID-19. The rearrangement links TRBV6-5 to TRBJ1-6, with D possibly TRBD1 on 5 matching bases. The CDR3 spells CASTRDRYSPLHF. The CDR3 DNA sequence: TGTGCCAGCACGCGTGACAGATATTCACCCCTCCACTTT.